Following are 10 T cell receptor beta chains from one sample sequenced in a study of CD8 T cells in Susac syndrome. RNA in amounts of roughly 0.45 to 1 ug was reverse transcribed with random hexamers. TCRdb reprocessed the immunoSEQ multiplex PCR reads via MiXCR and lists one record per CDR3 protein. The profile shows more than 150,000 distinct CDR3 sequences, 95% of them singletons. Sequenced: CD4+ T cells from PBMCs. The receptors derive from a human donor with Susac syndrome.

This clonotype was seen just once. The CDR3 nucleotides read TGTGCCAGCAGCACCCGGGACAAAGTGCGGGAGCAGTACTTC. It is translated as CASSTRDKVREQYF. This chain connects TRBV13 to TRBJ2-7, with D perhaps TRBD1 (6 bases). Germline V gives CDR1 PRHDT, CDR2 FYEKMQ (reference sequence). V dropped 5 bases and J dropped 7 bases, with 18 bases sitting between them. This CDR3 region has 14 residues.

The chain has TRBV3-1 and TRBJ2-5; 7 bases are a match to TRBD1. Per the germline V gene, CDR1 is LGHDT and CDR2 is YNNKEL (reference sequence). V gave up 0 bases and J gave up 1 base; unmatched junction bases: 5. The CDR3 has 16 amino acids. The CDR3 protein is CASSQDLRTGQETQYF. In DNA, the CDR3 is TGTGCCAGCAGCCAAGATCTCCGGACAGGCCAAGAGACCCAGTACTTC.

DNA for the CDR3: TGCAGTGCCCGGGGCCTAAGCAATCAGCCCCAGCATTTT. Translating gives CSARGLSNQPQHF. The chain has TRBV20-1 and TRBJ1-5; perhaps TRBD1 as D (5 bases). CDR3 length equals 13 residues. Germline CDR1 is DFQATT and CDR2 is SNEGSKA (reference sequence). The V end was cut by 6 bases, the J end by 1 base, with 10 bases between.

The chain has TRBV15 and TRBJ2-2; D unresolved. Per the germline V gene, CDR1 is LNHNV and CDR2 is YYDKDF (reference sequence). This CDR3 region has 14 residues. V gave up 0 bases and J gave up 6 bases, with 8 bases separating them. In DNA form, the CDR3 reads TGTGCCACCAGCAGAGAAACACAAGCCGGGGAGCTGTTTTTT. It specifies CATSRETQAGELFF.

The CDR3 reads CASSQGDSLGANVLTF. CDR3 DNA sequence: TGCGCCAGCAGCCAAGGGGACAGCCTCGGGGCCAACGTCCTGACTTTC. V usage is TRBV4-1 and J usage is TRBJ2-6; 7 bases fit TRBD1. CDR1 is MGHRA, CDR2 YSYEKL, per germline. Trimming cost V 1 base and J 4 bases; bases outside gene matches: 4. This CDR3 region has 16 residues.

The gene calls are TRBV2 and TRBJ2-5; possible D gene TRBD1, 5 bases. V was trimmed by 4 bases and J by 1 base, leaving 10 bases between them. The CDR3 has 14 residues. CDR1 and CDR2 from the germline V gene are SNHLY and FYNNEI. Here the CDR3 DNA reads TGTGCCAGCAGTGCAACAGGCGCCCAAGAGACCCAGTACTTC. This translates into CASSATGAQETQYF.

The CDR3 spells CSALGTGEAFF. The CDR3 DNA sequence: TGCAGTGCTTTAGGGACAGGGGAAGCTTTCTTT. V is TRBV20-1 and J is TRBJ1-1, with 9 bases lining up with TRBD1. This CDR3 comprises 11 residues. Germline V gene lookup returns CDR1 DFQATT and CDR2 SNEGSKA (reference sequence). With V trimmed by 5 bases and J by 8 bases, 3 bases remained unmatched.

V gene TRBV20-1 combines with J gene TRBJ2-3, with TRBD1 matching over 7 bases. CDR3 size: 15 residues. Germline trimming cut 5 bases from V and 2 bases from J; bases unmatched to any gene: 10. CDR1 is DFQATT and CDR2 is SNEGSKA in the germline V gene (reference sequence). The CDR3 DNA is TGCAGTGCTTCGGGACAGCACCACCTCACAGATACGCAGTATTTT. It encodes CSASGQHHLTDTQYF.

V and J are TRBV3-1 and TRBJ1-1, with D maybe TRBD1 (5 bases). Germline values: CDR1 LGHDT, CDR2 YNNKEL (reference sequence). Trimming stripped 3 bases from V and 7 bases from J, with 15 bases between. The CDR3 consists of 14 residues. The CDR3 coding sequence is TGTGCCAGCAGCCACAAACCGGGACTGAATGAAGCTTTCTTT. It is translated as CASSHKPGLNEAFF.

This chain connects TRBV19 to TRBJ2-3; D is unresolved. The CDR3 runs to 13 residues. The germline V and J ends were trimmed by 7 bases and 4 bases, with 12 bases remaining between them. From germline, CDR1 is LNHDA and CDR2 SQIVND (reference sequence). The CDR3 region has the DNA TGTGCCAGTAACGCAAGGATCGCAGATACGCAGTATTTT. Translated: CASNARIADTQYF.